These 9 T cell receptor beta chains were sequenced from one sample in a study of blood T cell repertoires in COVID-19. TCRdb's table, derived via immunoSEQ multiplex PCR, lists solely in-frame clones and lacks some. The table shows 120,000 to 150,000 clones, with approximately 88% occurring only once. Sequenced sample: peripheral blood. The receptor set was obtained from a human donor in a cohort sampled during active COVID-19.

The J gene is TRBJ2-5, the V gene TRBV7-9, with 9 bases lining up with TRBD1. V shed 5 bases and J 5 bases; nucleotides not matched to a gene: 15. Germline V gene data show CDR1 as SEHNR and CDR2 as FQNEAQ (reference sequence). The CDR3 covers 17 residues. The CDR3 is CASSRSPGQGFLETQYF. The CDR3, as DNA: TGTGCCAGCAGCCGCTCCCCGGGACAGGGATTCTTGGAGACCCAGTACTTC.

The CDR3 is CASSSRGALTDTQYF. DNA for the CDR3: TGTGCCAGCAGTTCCCGGGGGGCTCTGACAGATACGCAGTATTTT. The chain joins TRBV7-9 to TRBJ2-3; a weak D match, TRBD2 (7 bases). With 6 bases removed from V and 3 bases from J, the gap between germline ends came to 16 bases. From germline, CDR1 is SEHNR and CDR2 FQNEAQ (reference sequence). The CDR3 runs to 15 residues.

This clone was observed a few times. The rearrangement joins TRBV9 to TRBJ1-2; D remains unclear. V was clipped by 1 base and J by 1 base, with 17 bases between them. This CDR3 region has 17 residues. The V gene's germline CDR1 is SGDLS and CDR2 YYNGEE. CDR3 bases: TGTGCCAGCAGCGTAAAACCCCATACAGAAGTTAACTATGGCTACACCTTC. Translated: CASSVKPHTEVNYGYTF.

V and J are TRBV7-9 and TRBJ2-5, with 9 bases aligning to TRBD1. CDR1 and CDR2 (germline): SEHNR, FQNEAQ (reference sequence). The CDR3 sequence is 16 residues long. The V and J ends lost 5 bases and 1 base, in that order; junction bases with no gene match: 8. The chain's CDR3 is CASSPPDRGPQETQYF. CDR3 nucleotides: TGTGCCAGCAGCCCTCCGGACAGGGGACCCCAAGAGACCCAGTACTTC.

The chain links TRBV7-9 to TRBJ2-7; possibly TRBD1 for D (6 bases). The CDR3 runs to 14 residues. Germline V CDR1 and CDR2: SEHNR, FQNEAQ (reference sequence). The V end lost 4 bases, the J end lost 3 bases, and 13 bases lay between the germline ends. The CDR3 coding sequence is TGTGCCAGCAGCTCCCCCGGGACAAACTACGAGCAGTACTTC. Translation gives CASSSPGTNYEQYF.

The rearrangement links TRBV5-5 to TRBJ1-4; perhaps TRBD1 as D (5 bases). From germline, CDR1 is SGHKS and CDR2 YYEKEE (reference sequence). The CDR3 contains 16 residues. Trimming shortened V by 6 bases and J by 0 bases, and 15 bases separated the two germline ends. Here the CDR3 reads CASTTAGSPTNEKLFF. Written as DNA, the CDR3 is TGTGCCAGCACCACTGCAGGGTCACCAACTAATGAAAAACTGTTTTTT. Full variable domain (outside the CDR3, taken from reference TRBV5-5 and TRBJ1-4): DAGVTQSPTHLIKTRGQQVTLRCSPISGHKSVSWYQQVLGQGPQFIFQYYEKEERGRGNFPDRFSARQFPNYSSELNVNALLLGDSALYLCASTTAGSPTNEKLFFGSGTQLSVL.

The rearrangement links TRBV7-9 to TRBJ2-3; D remains unclear. Germline-derived CDR1 and CDR2 are SEHNR and FQNEAQ (reference sequence). V dropped 1 base and J dropped 2 bases, with 10 bases sitting between them. The CDR3 sequence is 15 residues long. CDR3 DNA sequence: TGTGCCAGCAGCTTAGTTAGCTTCTTCACAGATACGCAGTATTTT. Protein sequence: CASSLVSFFTDTQYF.

The chain recombines TRBV3-1 (or the pseudogene TRBV3-2) with TRBJ2-5, with D possibly matching TRBD2 (6 bases). V lost 4 bases and J 5 bases, leaving 14 bases between the germline ends. Per the germline V gene, CDR1 is LGHDT and CDR2 is YNNKEL (reference sequence). CDR3 length equals 14 residues. CDR3 in amino acids: CASSLSGGRETQYF. Written as DNA, the CDR3 is TGTGCCAGCAGCCTCTCCGGGGGTCGGGAGACCCAGTACTTC.

V gene TRBV11-3 combines with J gene TRBJ1-1, with TRBD1 matching over 7 bases. Germline lookup yields CDR1 SGHNT and CDR2 YENEEA. J gave up 1 base and V 5 bases, and 10 bases lay outside the gene matches. This CDR3 region has 16 residues. CDR3 amino acids: CASSPGQAQGNTEAFF. The CDR3 DNA follows: TGTGCCAGCAGCCCCGGACAGGCCCAAGGGAACACTGAAGCTTTCTTT.